One sample yielded the 31 T cell receptor beta chains listed below, sequenced in a study of spatial heterogeneity in lung cancer. Points from the study as a whole: Counts of expanded intratumoral alpha and beta TCRs tracked tumor mutation counts.

A single record per CDR3 protein comes from TCRdb applying MiXCR to the 5' RACE reads. This table has some 96,000 distinct CDR3 sequences, 3.5% to 5% appearing once. This sample's time point: sample taken at primary tumor resection. The antigens these receptors bind are not known. This specimen consisted of lung tumor tissue, obtained at surgery. The receptors were sampled from a male donor with early-stage non-small cell lung cancer.

In the case of this clonotype: This may arise from a read error, as a much more abundant clone is one base away. The chain has TRBV6-1 and TRBJ2-5; D may be TRBD1 or TRBD2 (5 bases each). The CDR3 contains 17 residues. Germline-derived CDR1 and CDR2 are MNHNS and SASEGT. The CDR3, as DNA: TGTGCCAGCAGTGAATTCGGGGACGGATTCGGCCAAGTGACCCAGTACTTC. Its translation is CASSEFGDGFGQVTQYF.

This clonotype has at least ten counts. Sequence at one end of the junction differs from germline and may be a read error. V gene TRBV11-2 combines with J gene TRBJ1-2; D is perhaps TRBD1 (6 bases). CDR1 SGHAT and CDR2 FQNNGV come from the germline V gene. This CDR3 is 16 amino acids long. The CDR3 region has the DNA TGTGCTAGCAGCTTACCGGGTGCAGGGGTGGACTATGGCTACACCTTC. Amino acid sequence: CASSLPGAGVDYGYTF.

This clonotype was observed many times. This chain links TRBV7-9 with TRBJ2-3; TRBD2 aligns across 12 bases. Germline V gives CDR1 SEHNR, CDR2 FQNEAQ (reference sequence). V dropped 5 bases and J dropped 5; count of bases not matched to a gene: 5. This CDR3 region has 15 residues. CDR3 bases: TGTGCCAGCAGCCCGCCGGGACTAGCGGGAGATACGCAGTATTTT. Translating gives CASSPPGLAGDTQYF.

This clonotype occurred a few times. This sequence joins TRBV29-1 and TRBJ2-3; 8 nucleotides align to TRBD1. With V trimmed by 5 bases and J by 4 bases, 8 bases remained unmatched. CDR1 and CDR2 (germline): SQVTM, ANQGSEA. The CDR3 spans 14 residues. As DNA, the CDR3 is TGCAGCGTTTACCAGGACAGGGTTCCAGATACGCAGTATTTT. Translated, it gives CSVYQDRVPDTQYF.

This clonotype was picked up a small number of times. This CDR3 reads CASSEYRNQPQHF. The CDR3 DNA reads TGTGCCAGCAGTGAATACCGCAATCAGCCCCAGCATTTT. The V call is TRBV6-1, the J call TRBJ1-5, with D unresolved. V lost 2 bases and J 2 bases, leaving 4 bases between the germline ends. Germline-derived CDR1 and CDR2 are MNHNS and SASEGT. The CDR3 totals 13 residues.

In this sample, this clonotype turned up many times. This chain links TRBV20-1 with TRBJ1-2; no definite D call. Trimming removed 5 bases at V and 4 bases at J, with 11 bases between. CDR3 length: 12 residues. The germline V gene has CDR1 DFQATT and CDR2 SNEGSKA (reference sequence). For the CDR3, the DNA is TGCAGTGCTCATCGTGGTGGCTATGGCTACACCTTC. Amino acids: CSAHRGGYGYTF.

In nucleotides, the CDR3 is TGCGCCAGCAGCTTGAGGTCAGGAGTTATGAACACTGAAGCTTTCTTT. It yields the protein CASSLRSGVMNTEAFF. The chain uses TRBV5-1 and TRBJ1-1; D not certain. Germline CDR1 SGHRS, CDR2 YFSETQ. CDR3 length: 16 amino acids. Trimming shortened V by 1 base and J by 0 bases, and 13 bases separated the two germline ends.

Comment on this clonotype: A much larger clone differs by one base, so this may be a read error. This chain links TRBV7-9 with TRBJ2-1; TRBD1 is a possible D gene (6 bases). This CDR3 has 15 amino acids. Per germline, CDR1 SEHNR and CDR2 FQNEAQ (reference sequence). CDR3 coding DNA: TGTGTCAGCAGCTTAGTGGGACAAAGGGGTAATGAGCAGTTCTTC. It codes for CVSSLVGQRGNEQFF.

This clonotype showed up many times. The rearrangement links TRBV29-1 to TRBJ1-2; 8 bases line up with TRBD1. The CDR3 is 13 residues long. CDR1 and CDR2 from the germline V gene are SQVTM and ANQGSEA. The trim removed 3 bases at V and 3 bases at J, leaving 3 bases unmatched. This chain's CDR3 is CSVENRGDYGYTF. CDR3 bases: TGCAGCGTTGAGAACAGGGGGGACTATGGCTACACCTTC.

This clonotype was observed many times. The chain carries TRBV20-1 and TRBJ2-3, with D unclear. The germline V gene encodes CDR1 DFQATT and CDR2 SNEGSKA (reference sequence). V was pared by 0 bases and J by 4 bases, with 17 bases between. This CDR3 has 16 residues. CDR3: CSARDERANSPDTQYF. For the CDR3, the DNA is TGCAGTGCTAGAGATGAAAGGGCGAACTCCCCAGATACGCAGTATTTT.

This clonotype occurred many times. The V and J genes are TRBV6-5 and TRBJ2-2, with a possible D match to TRBD1 (5 bases). Trimming removed 5 bases at V and 2 bases at J, with 15 bases between. In germline, CDR1 is MNHEY, CDR2 SVGAGI. The CDR3 runs to 16 residues. The CDR3 DNA follows: TGTGCCAGCAGTACACACAGGAGCGAAAACACCGGGGAGCTGTTTTTT. It codes for CASSTHRSENTGELFF.

This clonotype was detected ten times or more. This chain links TRBV7-9 with TRBJ1-3, with no clear D. The germline CDR1 and CDR2 sequences are SEHNR and FQNEAQ (reference sequence). V lost 4 bases and J 0 bases, leaving 7 bases between the germline ends. The CDR3 totals 14 residues. The DNA of the CDR3 is TGTGCCAGCAGCTCCCCATCCTCTGGAAACACCATATATTTT. Translated, it gives CASSSPSSGNTIYF.

In its sample, this clonotype was seen many times. The chain employs TRBV2 and TRBJ2-5; TRBD2 might be the D (6 bases). Trimming took off 1 base at V and 4 bases at J, with 13 bases between the two ends. Germline CDR1 SNHLY, CDR2 FYNNEI. The CDR3 has 15 amino acids. CDR3 loop: CASSEGRLARETQYF. The CDR3 DNA sequence: TGTGCCAGCAGTGAAGGTCGGCTAGCGAGAGAGACCCAGTACTTC.

This clonotype was observed many times. V is TRBV12-3 or TRBV12-4 and J is TRBJ1-3, with D perhaps TRBD1 (6 bases). The CDR3 has 13 amino acids. V shed 7 bases and J shed 6 bases, with 13 bases lying between them. The CDR3: CASKQTGQNTIYF. Written as DNA, the CDR3 is TGTGCCAGCAAGCAGACAGGCCAAAACACCATATATTTT.

This clonotype was seen only a few times. The chain carries TRBV6-1 and TRBJ2-1, with a weak D call TRBD2 (5 bases). Looked up from germline, CDR1 is MNHNS and CDR2 is SASEGT. The CDR3 spans 13 residues. V was shortened by 10 bases and J by 2 bases, with 12 bases between the two germline ends. This CDR3 reads CAINGDTYNEQFF. CDR3 DNA: TGTGCCATTAACGGGGATACCTACAATGAGCAGTTCTTC.

This clonotype came up many times. The V gene is TRBV20-1, the J gene TRBJ2-1; TRBD2 is a possible D gene (6 bases). Germline-derived CDR1 and CDR2 are DFQATT and SNEGSKA (reference sequence). The CDR3 extends over 12 amino acids. V was cut by 3 bases and J by 4 bases, with 7 bases left in between. CDR3 sequence: CSASGTYNEQFF. The CDR3 DNA is TGCAGTGCTAGCGGGACTTACAATGAGCAGTTCTTC.

This clonotype was seen ten or more times. This rearrangement joins TRBV27 to TRBJ2-7; D tentatively reads TRBD1 or TRBD2 (5 bases each). V lost 4 bases and J 4 bases, leaving 11 bases between the germline ends. Germline V gene data show CDR1 as MNHEY and CDR2 as SMNVEV (reference sequence). This CDR3 is 13 amino acids long. The CDR3 sequence: CASSYGAVYEQYF. CDR3 DNA sequence: TGTGCCAGCAGTTACGGGGCGGTATACGAGCAGTACTTC.

Many counts were recorded for this clonotype. The chain carries TRBV11-2 and TRBJ2-5, with 7 bases aligning to TRBD2. V lost 3 bases and J lost 5; bases outside the gene matches: 9. Germline-derived CDR1 and CDR2 are SGHAT and FQNNGV. The CDR3 is 15 amino acids. The chain's CDR3 is CASSLGGTNVETQYF. CDR3 nucleotides: TGTGCCAGCAGCTTGGGCGGGACTAACGTCGAGACCCAGTACTTC.

The rearrangement uses TRBV5-1 and TRBJ2-3; no clear D. V was shortened by 0 bases and J by 3 bases, with 8 bases between the two germline ends. CDR1 is SGHRS and CDR2 is YFSETQ in the germline V gene. CDR3 size: 14 residues. The CDR3 DNA follows: TGCGCCAGCAGCTTGGGACAACCTACAGATACGCAGTATTTT. Protein: CASSLGQPTDTQYF. The full variable domain, with the rest looked up from reference TRBV5-1 and TRBJ2-3, is KAGVTQTPRYLIKTRGQQVTLSCSPISGHRSVSWYQQTPGQGLQFLFEYFSETQRNKGNFPGRFSGRQFSNSRSEMNVSTLELGDSALYLCASSLGQPTDTQYFGPGTRLTVL.

The chain has TRBV29-1 and TRBJ2-5; 11 nucleotides align to TRBD2. CDR1 SQVTM and CDR2 ANQGSEA come from the germline V gene. After removal of 5 bases from V and 4 bases from J, the junction contained 3 bases not matched to a gene. The CDR3 has 13 amino acids. The CDR3 nucleotides read TGCAGCGTTTGGACTAGCGGGTTAGAGACCCAGTACTTC. Encoded protein: CSVWTSGLETQYF.

This clonotype was recorded at least ten times. The chain uses TRBV6-5 and TRBJ1-2; the D is unclear. CDR1 is MNHEY and CDR2 is SVGAGI in the germline V gene. V dropped 6 bases and J dropped 5 bases, with 16 bases sitting between them. The CDR3 covers 14 residues. The CDR3 reads CASSPYRQLYGYTF. The CDR3 DNA follows: TGTGCCAGCAGCCCCTATAGGCAGCTTTATGGCTACACCTTC.

This clonotype has at least ten counts. J is TRBJ2-1 and V is TRBV11-2; TRBD2 matches 11 bases. Looked up from germline, CDR1 is SGHAT and CDR2 is FQNNGV. This CDR3 spans 17 amino acids. V shed 4 bases, J shed 6 bases, and the junction held 11 bases outside the gene matches. CDR3 amino acids: CASSSPRGTSGFNEQFF. CDR3 DNA: TGTGCCAGCAGCTCCCCTCGCGGGACTAGCGGATTCAATGAGCAGTTCTTC.

This clonotype was counted many times. This sequence joins TRBV7-9 and TRBJ1-3; no reliable D call. Germline values: CDR1 SEHNR, CDR2 FQNEAQ (reference sequence). V was trimmed by 4 bases and J by 0 bases, leaving 13 bases between them. The CDR3 length is 16 residues. CDR3 DNA: TGTGCCAGCAGCTCCCCTGGGCTCAGCTCTGGAAACACCATATATTTT. This sequence encodes CASSSPGLSSGNTIYF.

This clonotype showed up many times. This chain connects TRBV7-9 to TRBJ2-5; D perhaps matches TRBD1 (5 bases). V gave up 5 bases and J gave up 1 base, with 8 bases separating them. The germline V gene has CDR1 SEHNR and CDR2 FQNEAQ (reference sequence). The CDR3 is made up of 13 amino acids. The CDR3 coding sequence is TGTGCCAGCAGCCCGGACACCCAAGAGACCCAGTACTTC. Translating it yields CASSPDTQETQYF.

This clonotype was counted a few times. The rearrangement joins TRBV28 to TRBJ2-6; D perhaps matches TRBD2 (7 bases). Germline V gene data show CDR1 as MDHEN and CDR2 as SYDVKM. CDR3 size: 16 residues. V shed 6 bases and J shed 0 bases, with 12 bases lying between them. The CDR3 DNA sequence: TGTGCCAGCAGCCGGGGGGCCTACTCTGGGGCCAACGTCCTGACTTTC. Protein product: CASSRGAYSGANVLTF.

This clonotype was recorded at least ten times. The J gene is TRBJ2-1, the V gene TRBV20-1, with D possibly being TRBD1 (7 bases). The CDR3 length is 15 residues. Deletions cut 6 bases from V and 0 bases from J, with 15 bases between. CDR1 and CDR2 (germline): DFQATT, SNEGSKA (reference sequence). This chain's CDR3 is CSAEGARSSYNEQFF. CDR3 coding DNA: TGCAGTGCGGAGGGGGCCCGGAGCTCCTACAATGAGCAGTTCTTC.

Ten or more counts support this clonotype. V usage is TRBV2 and J usage is TRBJ2-2; tentatively, D is TRBD2 (5 bases). V shed 8 bases and J shed 1 base, with 5 bases lying between them. Germline loops: CDR1 SNHLY, CDR2 FYNNEI. The CDR3 has 12 amino acids. The DNA for the CDR3 is TGTGCCAGCGGGAGGAACACCGGGGAGCTGTTTTTT. Its translation: CASGRNTGELFF.

Ten or more counts support this clonotype. The chain couples TRBV14 to TRBJ2-5; 7 bases align to TRBD2. Germline CDR1 SGHDN, CDR2 FVKESK. The J segment lost 1 base and the V segment lost 4 bases, leaving 3 bases of the junction unmatched. The CDR3 consists of 14 residues. The CDR3 protein is CASSRLAVQETQYF. In nucleotides, the CDR3 is TGTGCCAGCAGCCGGCTAGCGGTCCAAGAGACCCAGTACTTC.

In its sample, this clonotype was seen many times. This chain joins TRBV2 and TRBJ2-5, with 7 bases aligning to TRBD2. The CDR3 totals 12 residues. V shed 4 bases and J 9 bases; nucleotides not matched to a gene: 5. Germline lookup yields CDR1 SNHLY and CDR2 FYNNEI. The CDR3 DNA is TGTGCCAGCAGTGTATTCCGGGAGGCCCAGTACTTC. Its protein product is CASSVFREAQYF. Full variable domain (missing parts from reference TRBV2 and TRBJ2-5): EPEVTQTPSHQVTQMGQEVILRCVPISNHLYFYWYRQILGQKVEFLVSFYNNEISEKSEIFDDQFSVERPDGSNFTLKIRSTKLEDSAMYFCASSVFREAQYFGPGTRLLVL.

This clonotype was counted at least ten times. V and J are TRBV12-3 or TRBV12-4 and TRBJ2-1; weak D call: TRBD2 (5 bases). V lost 3 bases, J lost 6 bases, and 12 bases lay in between. The CDR3 has 14 residues. The CDR3 reads CASSLANAGNEQFF. CDR3 nucleotide sequence: TGTGCCAGCAGTTTGGCAAATGCGGGCAATGAGCAGTTCTTC.

This clonotype was counted ten times or more. The chain is built from TRBV5-1 and TRBJ2-3, with 15 bases lining up with TRBD2. There are 14 residues in the CDR3. The V gene end was trimmed by 4 bases and the J gene end by 8 bases; junction bases not matched to a gene: 2. Germline-derived CDR1 and CDR2 are SGHRS and YFSETQ. The CDR3 DNA is TGCGCCAGCAGCCCGGGACTAGCGGGAGGTACGCAGTATTTT. Translated: CASSPGLAGGTQYF.